The 14 T cell receptor beta chains given below trace back to one sample, sequenced in a study of OX40 agonist ivuxolimab in advanced cancers. Receptor amplification or capture employed the immunoSEQ multiplex PCR assay. The table comes from immuneACCESS by way of TCRdb, which keeps in-frame sequences with V and J called. Part of the clones is missing from these tables; in studies checked, under half for an unresolved V gene and the rest for unknown reasons. This sample gives around 86,000 clones in total; around 84% of them show up just once. The ten biggest clones cover about 2.5% of the sample. Sequencing used CD4+ or CD8+ T cells sorted from blood, obtained in a trial of the OX40 agonist ivuxolimab. The receptors shown here come from an adult with an advanced solid tumor such as melanoma, head and neck, liver or kidney cancer.

The rearrangement links TRBV5-4 to TRBJ2-7; 9 nucleotides line up with TRBD1. The CDR3 contains 15 residues. CDR1 is SGHNT and CDR2 is YYREEE in the germline V gene (reference sequence). V lost 5 bases and J lost 5; bases outside the gene matches: 11. CDR3 bases: TGTGCCAGCAGTCGAGGGGGACAGGGTTACAACGAGCAGTACGTC. Translation gives CASSRGGQGYNEQYV.

Only a few counts were recorded for this clone. V gene TRBV7-9 combines with J gene TRBJ1-3, with no clear D. CDR3 length: 16 residues. Trimming pared 6 bases from V and 1 base from J, leaving 16 bases between. Germline lookup yields CDR1 SEHNR and CDR2 FQNEAQ (reference sequence). The CDR3 DNA is TGTGCCAGCAGGGGTCGGGTGGTCGTGTCTGGAAACACCATATATTTT. Translation: CASRGRVVVSGNTIYF.

This chain joins TRBV28 and TRBJ1-2, with D tentatively TRBD1 (6 bases). Trimming removed 5 bases at V and 5 bases at J, with 21 bases between. Looked up from germline, CDR1 is MDHEN and CDR2 is SYDVKM. CDR3 length: 16 amino acids. The CDR3 DNA is TGTGCCAGCAGTCTAAGCGGACAGCCTCTACCTTATGGCTACACCTTC. This gives the protein CASSLSGQPLPYGYTF.

J is TRBJ1-2 and V is TRBV30; 10 nucleotides align to TRBD1. This CDR3 comprises 13 residues. From germline, CDR1 is GTSNPN and CDR2 SVGIG (reference sequence). V lost 3 bases, J lost 5 bases, and 3 bases stayed unmatched. CDR3 coding DNA: TGTGCCTGGAGGCGGACAGGGGGATATGGCTACACCTTC. This encodes CAWRRTGGYGYTF.

This chain uses TRBV5-1 with TRBJ1-1, with no clear D. V gave up 2 bases and J gave up 1 base, with 9 bases separating them. This CDR3 region has 14 residues. Looked up from germline, CDR1 is SGHRS and CDR2 is YFSETQ. For the CDR3, the DNA is TGCGCCAGCAGCTTCGGGCGGGAGAACACTGAAGCTTTCTTT. Its translation is CASSFGRENTEAFF.

The gene calls are TRBV19 and TRBJ2-5, with D perhaps matching TRBD2 (6 bases). Germline values: CDR1 LNHDA, CDR2 SQIVND (reference sequence). The CDR3 spans 13 residues. V lost 10 bases, J lost 2 bases, and 14 bases lay in between. As DNA, the CDR3 is TGTGCCAACTTCCGGGAGTATCAAGAGACCCAGTACTTC. Its protein product is CANFREYQETQYF.

The J gene is TRBJ2-5, the V gene TRBV7-7; D is possibly TRBD1 or TRBD2 (6 bases each). The CDR3 is 14 amino acids. With 5 bases removed from V and 4 bases from J, the gap between germline ends came to 14 bases. CDR1 is SSHAT and CDR2 is FNYEAQ in the germline V gene (reference sequence). The CDR3 spells CASSPSGGLETQYF. The CDR3 nucleotides are TGTGCCAGCAGCCCCTCCGGGGGCTTAGAGACCCAGTACTTC. Complete variable domain (other parts from reference TRBV7-7 and TRBJ2-5): GAGVSQSPRYKVTKRGQDVTLRCDPISSHATLYWYQQALGQGPEFLTYFNYEAQPDKSGLPSDRFSAERPEGSISTLTIQRTEQRDSAMYRCASSPSGGLETQYFGPGTRLLVL.

This clone has a single count. The chain carries TRBV10-3 and TRBJ1-1; D is uncertain. The CDR3 loop spans 13 amino acids. Trimming stripped 1 base from V and 5 bases from J, with 8 bases between. Germline CDR1 and CDR2: ENHRY and SYGVKD. In nucleotides, the CDR3 is TGTGCCATCAGTGAGTTCCTCGGGACTGAAGCTTTCTTT. Translated, it gives CAISEFLGTEAFF.

This clone turned up a few times. In the same sample, other DNA sequences code for this CDR3. CDR3 amino acids: CASSSPPGGRGNTIYF. The CDR3 DNA is TGTGCCAGCAGCTCCCCCCCCGGGGGGCGCGGAAACACCATATATTTT. The gene calls are TRBV7-9 and TRBJ1-3; D is possibly TRBD1 (6 bases). Germline V CDR1 and CDR2: SEHNR, FQNEAQ (reference sequence). Trimming cost V 4 bases and J 4 bases, with 17 bases left between them. This CDR3 has 16 amino acids.

This chain uses TRBV9 with TRBJ2-3, with D perhaps matching TRBD1 (5 bases). CDR1 SGDLS and CDR2 YYNGEE come from the germline V gene. V was shortened by 4 bases and J by 0 bases, with 15 bases between the two germline ends. CDR3 size: 16 residues. The CDR3 sequence: CASSLGRDTSTDTQYF. The CDR3 coding sequence is TGTGCCAGCAGCCTAGGCAGGGATACTAGCACAGATACGCAGTATTTT.

The genes are TRBV10-1 and TRBJ1-6; D ambiguous. Per germline, CDR1 WNHNN and CDR2 SYGVQD (reference sequence). Between the trimmed V and J ends, which lost 4 bases and 4 bases, there was a span of 8 bases. The CDR3 runs 14 residues. The CDR3 DNA follows: TGCGCCAGCAGTGTGCCCGGATATAATTCACCCCTCCACTTT. Residues: CASSVPGYNSPLHF.

The rearrangement uses TRBV27 and TRBJ2-1; perhaps D is TRBD1 or TRBD2 (5 bases each). Germline CDR1 reads MNHEY; CDR2 reads SMNVEV (reference sequence). The CDR3 contains 15 residues. V was pared by 5 bases and J by 8 bases, with 19 bases between. CDR3 residues: CASSPFEGSSHEQFF. CDR3 DNA: TGTGCCAGCAGTCCTTTTGAGGGGTCGAGTCATGAGCAGTTCTTC.

This sequence joins TRBV18 and TRBJ1-1; 8 nucleotides line up with TRBD1. Germline trimming cut 6 bases from V and 9 bases from J; bases unmatched to any gene: 6. Per the germline V gene, CDR1 is KGHSH and CDR2 is LQKENI. This CDR3 is built from 12 residues. CDR3 amino acids: CASSLGTGKAFF. The CDR3 DNA follows: TGTGCCAGCTCTCTGGGGACAGGTAAAGCTTTCTTT.

V usage is TRBV10-1 and J usage is TRBJ2-3; 13 bases match TRBD2. The CDR3 spans 15 residues. In germline, CDR1 is WNHNN, CDR2 SYGVQD (reference sequence). After removal of 5 bases from V and 5 bases from J, the junction contained 4 bases not matched to a gene. Here the CDR3 DNA reads TGCGCCAGCAGTCGACTAGCGGGGGGAGGAGATACGCAGTATTTT. The encoded protein is CASSRLAGGGDTQYF.